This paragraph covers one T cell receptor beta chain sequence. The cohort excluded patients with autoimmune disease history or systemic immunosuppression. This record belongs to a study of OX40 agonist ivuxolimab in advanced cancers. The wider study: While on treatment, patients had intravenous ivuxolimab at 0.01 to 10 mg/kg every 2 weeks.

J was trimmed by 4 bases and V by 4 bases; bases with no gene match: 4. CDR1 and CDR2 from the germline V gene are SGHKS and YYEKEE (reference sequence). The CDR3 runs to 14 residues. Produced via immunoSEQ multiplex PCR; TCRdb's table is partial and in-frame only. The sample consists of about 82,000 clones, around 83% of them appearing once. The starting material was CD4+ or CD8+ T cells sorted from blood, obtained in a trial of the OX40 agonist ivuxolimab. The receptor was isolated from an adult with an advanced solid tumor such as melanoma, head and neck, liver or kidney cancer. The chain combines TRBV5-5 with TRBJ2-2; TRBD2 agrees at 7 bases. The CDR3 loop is CASSRTSATGELFF. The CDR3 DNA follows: TGTGCCAGCAGCAGAACTAGCGCCACCGGGGAGCTGTTTTTT.